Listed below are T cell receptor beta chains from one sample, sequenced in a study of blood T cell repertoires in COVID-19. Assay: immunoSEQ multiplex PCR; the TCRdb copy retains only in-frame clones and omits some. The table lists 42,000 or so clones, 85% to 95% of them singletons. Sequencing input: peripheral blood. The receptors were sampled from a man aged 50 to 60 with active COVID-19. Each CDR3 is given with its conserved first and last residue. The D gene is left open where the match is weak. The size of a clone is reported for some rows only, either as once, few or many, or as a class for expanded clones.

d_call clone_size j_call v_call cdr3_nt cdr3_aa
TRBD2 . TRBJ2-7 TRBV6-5 TGTGCCAGCGGGAAGACTAGCGGGAGCTCCTACGAGCAGTACTTC CASGKTSGSSYEQYF
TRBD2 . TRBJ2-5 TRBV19 TGTGCCAGTAGTGCAGGACTAGCGGTCCAAGAGACCCAGTACTTC CASSAGLAVQETQYF
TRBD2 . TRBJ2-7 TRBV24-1 TGTGCCACCAGTGAGCATGGTCTCCCGGGACTAGCGGGAGCCTACGAGCAGTACTTC CATSEHGLPGLAGAYEQYF
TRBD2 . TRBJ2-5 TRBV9 TGTGCCAGCAGCGACCCACGAGGCGGGAGGGGGGGCGAGACCCAGTACTTC CASSDPRGGRGGETQYF
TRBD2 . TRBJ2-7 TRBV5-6 TGTGCCAGCAGCGGAGGACTAGCGGGAGGCCGGAGCTACGAGCAGTACTTC CASSGGLAGGRSYEQYF
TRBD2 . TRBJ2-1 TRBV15 TGTGCCACCAGCAGAGATGGTTCTAGCGGGAGGCGACATGAGCAGTTCTTC CATSRDGSSGRRHEQFF
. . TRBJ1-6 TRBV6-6 TGTGCCAGCAGTTGGGCAGAAATGAATTCACCCCTCCACTTT CASSWAEMNSPLHF
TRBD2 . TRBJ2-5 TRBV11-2 TGTGCCAGCAGCTTAGATCATGCGGGAGGGGAGACCCAGTACTTC CASSLDHAGGETQYF
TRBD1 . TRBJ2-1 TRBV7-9 TGTGCCAGCAGCTGGGGACAGGGCGAGGGCAATGAGCAGTTCTTC CASSWGQGEGNEQFF
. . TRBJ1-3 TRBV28 TGTGGAGTTGGGGCTAGGACCGGGTGGACTGGAAACACCATATATTTT CGVGARTGWTGNTIYF
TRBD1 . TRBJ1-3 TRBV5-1 TGCGCCAGCAGCTCTGGTGGGGACAGCGGAAGGAACACCATATATTTT CASSSGGDSGRNTIYF
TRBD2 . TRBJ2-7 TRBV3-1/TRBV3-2 TGTGCCAGCAGCCAAGGCGGGAGGGGTTCCTACGAGCAGTACTTC CASSQGGRGSYEQYF
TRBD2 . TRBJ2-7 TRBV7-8 TGTGCCAGCAGCTCGAGGACTAGCGGGAGGCAGGGCGAGCAGTACTTC CASSSRTSGRQGEQYF
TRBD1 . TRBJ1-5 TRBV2 TGTGCCAGCAGTCCGACAGGGGGCAATCAGCCCCAGCATTTT CASSPTGGNQPQHF
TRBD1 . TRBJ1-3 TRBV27 TGTGCCAGCAGGGGGGACAGGGCGGCTGGAAACACCATATATTTT CASRGDRAAGNTIYF
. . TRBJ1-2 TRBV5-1 TGCGCCAGCAGCTTGGACAGTTACTATGGCTACACCTTC CASSLDSYYGYTF
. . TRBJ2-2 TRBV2 TGTGCCAGCAGCTCCGGGACTGGCACCGGGGAGCTGTTTTTT CASSSGTGTGELFF
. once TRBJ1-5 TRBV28 TGTGCCAGCAGTTTACCGGCAGGGAGCAATCAGCCCCAGCATTTT CASSLPAGSNQPQHF
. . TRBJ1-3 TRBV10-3 TGTGCCATCAGCCGGGAGGGAGGCCCTGGAAACACCATATATTTT CAISREGGPGNTIYF
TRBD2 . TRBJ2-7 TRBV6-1 TGTGCCAGCAGTGAAGCGGGGACTAGACAGCAGTACTTC CASSEAGTRQQYF
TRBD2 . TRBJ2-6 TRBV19 TGTGCCAGTAATCCTAGCGGAGCATCTGGGGCCAACGTCCTGACTTTC CASNPSGASGANVLTF
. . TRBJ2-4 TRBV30 TGTGCCTGGCGTCCTTTAGCCAAAAACATTCAGTACTTC CAWRPLAKNIQYF
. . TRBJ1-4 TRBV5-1 TGCGCCAGCAGGGCAGGGGCGGCTAATGAAAAACTGTTTTTT CASRAGAANEKLFF
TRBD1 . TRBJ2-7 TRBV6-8 TGTGCCAGCACTAAAGGGGGCAGGGACTACGAGCAGTACTTC CASTKGGRDYEQYF
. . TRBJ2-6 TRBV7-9 TGTGCCAGCAGCCGACAAACGACCGGTGTGGCGGGGGCCAACGTCCTGACTTTC CASSRQTTGVAGANVLTF
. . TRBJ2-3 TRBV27 TGTGCCAGCAGAAACAGGGAAATGGGCACAGATACGCAGTATTTT CASRNREMGTDTQYF
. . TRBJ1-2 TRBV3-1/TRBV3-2 TGTGCCAGCAGCCAAATGGGGCTCATCTACACCTTC CASSQMGLIYTF
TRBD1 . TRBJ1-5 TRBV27 TGTGCCAGCAGTCTGACCCAGGGGGCGGGTCAGCCCCAGCATTTT CASSLTQGAGQPQHF
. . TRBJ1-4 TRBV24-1 TGTGCCACCAGTCCGGGAGGAGACGAAAAACTGTTTTTT CATSPGGDEKLFF
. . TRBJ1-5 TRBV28 TGTGCCAGCAGTTTACCGGCCAGGGGTGGACAGCCCCAGCATTTT CASSLPARGGQPQHF
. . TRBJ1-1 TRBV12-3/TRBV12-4 TGTGCCAGCAGTTCAAAGTTTCGGGCTTTCTTT CASSSKFRAFF
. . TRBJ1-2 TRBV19 TGTGCCAGTAGTCCCCAGCCGGGGAACTACGGCTACACCTTC CASSPQPGNYGYTF
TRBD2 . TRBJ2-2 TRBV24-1 TGTGCCACCAGTGGGGTAGCGGGAGGCGACACCGGGGAGCTGTTTTTT CATSGVAGGDTGELFF
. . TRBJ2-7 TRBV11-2 TGTGCCAGCAGCAGGGGCTACGAGCAGTACTTC CASSRGYEQYF
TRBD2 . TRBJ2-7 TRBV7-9 TGTGCCAGCAGCTTAGGAGCGGGAGGGGCCTACGAGCAGTACTTC CASSLGAGGAYEQYF
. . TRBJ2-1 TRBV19 TGTGCCAGTAGTGAGTACAATGAGCAGTTCTTC CASSEYNEQFF
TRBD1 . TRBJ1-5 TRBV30 TGTGCCTGGGGAGGGGGACAGGGTAGCAATCAGCCCCAGCATTTT CAWGGGQGSNQPQHF
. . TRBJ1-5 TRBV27 TGTGCCAGCAGTCCTGGGAGCGGTAATCAGCCCCAGCATTTT CASSPGSGNQPQHF
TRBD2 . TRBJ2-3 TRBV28 TGTGCCAGCAGCTCCATAGCGGGAGGGCAAAGCACAGATACGCAGTATTTT CASSSIAGGQSTDTQYF
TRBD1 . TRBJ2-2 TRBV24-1 TGTGCCACCAGTGATCACGGACAGGGGGCGCCTACCGGGGAGCTGTTTTTT CATSDHGQGAPTGELFF
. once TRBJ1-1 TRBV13 TGTGCCAGCAGCTTACCCCGGGACACTGAAGCTTTCTTT CASSLPRDTEAFF
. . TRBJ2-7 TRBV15 TGTGCCACCAGCAGAAAGACAGGCTACGAGCAGTACTTC CATSRKTGYEQYF
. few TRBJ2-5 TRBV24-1 TGTGCCACCAGTGATTTAGCGACCGGACTCGGAGGGGAGACCCAGTACTTC CATSDLATGLGGETQYF
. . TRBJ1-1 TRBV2 TGTGCCAGCAGTGAAGAAGGGGACAAGGCGGCTTTCTTT CASSEEGDKAAFF
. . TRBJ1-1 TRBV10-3 TGTGCCATCAGTGGCCATTACAGGGAAGGGCAGAGCACTGAAGCTTTCTTT CAISGHYREGQSTEAFF